These T cell receptor beta chains were read from a single sample in a study of identical twins. TCRdb called the 5' RACE reads again in MiXCR, with one record for every CDR3 protein. The data contain hundreds of thousands of distinct CDR3 sequences, about 12% of them singletons. The sample was also reused in another study, on yellow fever vaccine responses in identical twins.

Material: CD8+ T cells sorted from blood. The origin of the receptors is a woman under 30 in good health. The CDR3 runs from the conserved cysteine through the conserved F or W. The D gene is left open where the match is weak. Clone size is shown for a subset of rows, as once, few, many or a class of expanded clone.

v_call,j_call,clone_size,d_call,cdr3_aa,cdr3_nt
TRBV2,TRBJ1-5,NA,NA,CASSDAGLPNQPQHF,TGTGCCAGCAGTGATGCGGGGCTCCCCAATCAGCCCCAGCATTTT
TRBV4-1,TRBJ1-2,few,NA,CASSQEYSNQGDGYTF,TGCGCCAGCAGCCAAGAATACAGCAACCAGGGTGATGGCTACACCTTC
TRBV6-1,TRBJ2-5,few,NA,CASSSWGQETQYF,TGTGCCAGCAGTAGCTGGGGCCAAGAGACCCAGTACTTC
TRBV6-2/TRBV6-3,TRBJ2-1,NA,NA,CASSYSPSYNEQFF,TGTGCCAGCAGTTACTCCCCTTCCTACAATGAGCAGTTCTTC
TRBV12-3/TRBV12-4,TRBJ2-3,NA,NA,CASSSWVHTDTQYF,TGTGCCAGCAGTTCATGGGTACACACAGATACGCAGTATTTT
TRBV7-3,TRBJ1-2,NA,NA,CASGHGPNYGYTF,TGTGCCAGCGGGCACGGACCGAACTATGGCTACACCTTC
TRBV7-8,TRBJ2-5,NA,NA,CASSARWGETQYF,TGTGCCAGCAGCGCAAGATGGGGAGAGACCCAGTACTTC
TRBV4-1,TRBJ1-5,many,NA,CASSQDRTANQPQHF,TGCGCCAGCAGCCAAGATCGGACAGCCAATCAGCCCCAGCATTTT
TRBV6-1,TRBJ2-1,NA,NA,CASSEVTGYNERFF,TGTGCCAGCAGTGAAGTGACAGGTTACAATGAGCGGTTCTTC
TRBV6-1,TRBJ2-7,few,NA,CASSAHGVNPLYEQYF,TGTGCCAGCAGCGCCCACGGGGTGAACCCCCTTTACGAGCAGTACTTC
TRBV20-1,TRBJ1-1,many,NA,CSARIVRRVFEAFF,TGCAGTGCTAGAATAGTTCGTCGGGTTTTTGAAGCTTTCTTT
TRBV6-2/TRBV6-3,TRBJ2-5,few,TRBD2,CASSFGGSYETQYF,TGTGCCAGCAGTTTCGGCGGGAGTTATGAGACCCAGTACTTC
TRBV4-1,TRBJ1-5,many,NA,CASSQDGSSQPQHF,TGCGCCAGCAGCCAAGATGGGAGCAGCCAGCCCCAGCATTTT
TRBV28,TRBJ2-5,NA,TRBD1,CASSLPLLDRDRHQETQYF,TGTGCCAGCAGTTTACCCCTCCTCGACCGGGACAGGCACCAAGAGACCCAGTACTTC
TRBV4-1,TRBJ2-7,few,TRBD1,CASSHPQGEYEQYF,TGCGCCAGCAGCCACCCACAGGGGGAATACGAGCAGTACTTC
TRBV20-1,TRBJ1-1,few,NA,CSARSSSGPWGLNTEAFF,TGCAGTGCTAGATCTTCCTCGGGTCCCTGGGGCTTGAACACTGAAGCTTTCTTT
TRBV6-5,TRBJ2-1,NA,NA,CASSYRTAVDNEQFF,TGTGCCAGCAGTTACAGGACTGCGGTTGACAATGAGCAGTTCTTC
TRBV4-2,TRBJ2-3,few,TRBD1,CASSQDVGTGGMDTQYF,TGTGCCAGCAGCCAAGACGTAGGGACAGGGGGCATGGATACGCAGTATTTT